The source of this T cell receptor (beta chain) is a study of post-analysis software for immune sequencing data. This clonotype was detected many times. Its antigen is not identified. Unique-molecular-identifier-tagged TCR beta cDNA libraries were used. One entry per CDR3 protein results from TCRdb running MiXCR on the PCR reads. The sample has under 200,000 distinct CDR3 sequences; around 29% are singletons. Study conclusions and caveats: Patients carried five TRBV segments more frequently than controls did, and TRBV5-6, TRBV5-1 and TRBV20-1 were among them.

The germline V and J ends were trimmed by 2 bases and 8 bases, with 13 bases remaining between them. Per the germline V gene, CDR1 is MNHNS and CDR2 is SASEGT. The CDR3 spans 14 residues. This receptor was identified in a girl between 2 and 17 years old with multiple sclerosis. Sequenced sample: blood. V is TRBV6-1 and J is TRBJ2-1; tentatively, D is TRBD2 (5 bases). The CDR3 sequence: CASSETALGDEQFF. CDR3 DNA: TGTGCCAGCAGTGAAACGGCCCTCGGGGATGAGCAGTTCTTC.